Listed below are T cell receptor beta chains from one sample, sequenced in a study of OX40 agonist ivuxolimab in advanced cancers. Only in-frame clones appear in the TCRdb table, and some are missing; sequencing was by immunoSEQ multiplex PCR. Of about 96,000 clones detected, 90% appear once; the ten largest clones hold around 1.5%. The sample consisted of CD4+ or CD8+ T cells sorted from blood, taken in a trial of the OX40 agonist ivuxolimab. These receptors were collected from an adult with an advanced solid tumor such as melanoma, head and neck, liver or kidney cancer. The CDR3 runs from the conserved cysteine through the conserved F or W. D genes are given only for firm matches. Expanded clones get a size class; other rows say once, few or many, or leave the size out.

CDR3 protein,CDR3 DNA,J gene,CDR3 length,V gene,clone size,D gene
CASGDRAARNTEAFF,TGCGCCAGCGGGGACAGGGCAGCGAGAAACACTGAAGCTTTCTTT,TRBJ1-1,15,TRBV10-2,.,TRBD1
CASSNGRGSTDTQYF,TGTGCCAGCAGCAACGGGAGAGGGAGCACAGATACGCAGTATTTT,TRBJ2-3,15,TRBV11-2,.,.
CASSLGRTSADTQYF,TGTGCCAGCAGCTTAGGGAGAACTAGCGCGGATACGCAGTATTTT,TRBJ2-3,15,TRBV11-2,.,TRBD2
CASSRSGSSYEQYF,TGTGCCAGCAGCCGTAGCGGGAGCTCCTACGAGCAGTACTTC,TRBJ2-7,14,TRBV6-1,.,TRBD2
CASSLGQSSYEQYF,TGTGCCAGCAGCTTGGGACAGAGCTCCTACGAGCAGTACTTC,TRBJ2-7,14,TRBV5-6,.,.
CASSLSGGSYQPQHF,TGTGCCAGCAGTTTATCGGGGGGATCTTATCAGCCCCAGCATTTT,TRBJ1-5,15,TRBV27,.,.
CAWSVQAGSYNEQFF,TGTGCCTGGAGTGTACAGGCGGGTTCCTACAATGAGCAGTTCTTC,TRBJ2-1,15,TRBV30,.,.
CASSDTGGQGYTF,TGTGCCAGCAGCGACACAGGGGGACAGGGCTACACCTTC,TRBJ1-2,13,TRBV9,.,TRBD1
CAWSPGTSGSTDTQYF,TGTGCCTGGAGTCCCGGGACTAGCGGGAGCACAGATACGCAGTATTTT,TRBJ2-3,16,TRBV30,.,TRBD2
CASSVGSRAAGTGELFF,TGTGCCAGCAGCGTAGGTTCCAGGGCGGCGGGCACCGGGGAGCTGTTTTTT,TRBJ2-2,17,TRBV9,.,.
CASSLGPAAYEQYF,TGTGCCAGCAGCTTAGGTCCAGCGGCCTACGAGCAGTACTTC,TRBJ2-7,14,TRBV7-2,.,.
CASIPGSSGNTIYF,TGTGCCAGCATCCCCGGCTCCTCTGGAAACACCATATATTTT,TRBJ1-3,14,TRBV6-6,.,.
CASSEYRGGTLTTEAFF,TGTGCCAGCAGTGAATACCGGGGGGGGACTCTCACCACTGAAGCTTTCTTT,TRBJ1-1,17,TRBV25-1,once,.
CASSLGRPANTGELFF,TGTGCCAGCAGCTTAGGTCGACCAGCGAACACCGGGGAGCTGTTTTTT,TRBJ2-2,16,TRBV7-6,.,.
CASSAIFRVGEQFF,TGTGCCAGTAGTGCAATATTCAGGGTTGGGGAGCAGTTCTTC,TRBJ2-1,14,TRBV19,.,.
CASREGLSSNYGYTF,TGTGCCAGCCGCGAGGGACTATCATCTAACTATGGCTACACCTTC,TRBJ1-2,15,TRBV7-2,.,.
CASSLGLEGYEQYF,TGCGCCAGCAGCTTGGGTCTCGAAGGTTACGAGCAGTACTTC,TRBJ2-7,14,TRBV5-1,.,.
CASRTGLERGDTQYF,TGTGCCAGCAGGACCGGTTTGGAGCGGGGAGATACGCAGTATTTT,TRBJ2-3,15,TRBV6-5,.,TRBD2
CASSASPDRGGKLFF,TGTGCCAGCAGCGCTTCCCCGGACAGGGGAGGAAAACTGTTTTTT,TRBJ1-4,15,TRBV9,once,TRBD1
CASSLSPVGLAGVRGTQYF,TGTGCCAGCAGTCTTTCGCCTGTCGGACTAGCGGGAGTTAGAGGTACGCAGTATTTT,TRBJ2-3,19,TRBV27,.,TRBD2
CASSLVGASRTDTQYF,TGTGCCAGCAGCTTAGTGGGTGCTTCCCGCACAGATACGCAGTATTTT,TRBJ2-3,16,TRBV7-2,.,.
CASRPGSGELFF,TGTGCCAGCAGACCTGGTTCCGGGGAGCTGTTTTTT,TRBJ2-2,12,TRBV11-3,.,.
CASSLRAGLAGGTDTQYF,TGTGCCAGCAGCTTAAGAGCGGGACTAGCGGGAGGGACAGATACGCAGTATTTT,TRBJ2-3,18,TRBV7-2,.,TRBD2